These 21 T cell receptor beta chains came from one sample sequenced in a study of blood T cell repertoires in COVID-19. Profiling relied on immunoSEQ multiplex PCR, and the TCRdb table lists in-frame clones only, not all of them. The table has about 73,000 clones, 80% to 85% seen once. Sequences were obtained from peripheral blood. The receptors were gathered from an elderly man with active or convalescent COVID-19.

This rearrangement joins TRBV5-1 to TRBJ1-6; 8 bases line up with TRBD1. The ends lost 4 bases at V and 6 bases at J; junction bases unmatched: 9. CDR3 length equals 16 residues. Germline values: CDR1 SGHRS, CDR2 YFSETQ. CDR3 loop: CASSLHQGQVNSPLHF. The CDR3 DNA sequence: TGCGCCAGCAGCCTACACCAGGGACAGGTTAATTCACCCCTCCACTTT. The whole variable domain, filled in from reference TRBV5-1 and TRBJ1-6, reads KAGVTQTPRYLIKTRGQQVTLSCSPISGHRSVSWYQQTPGQGLQFLFEYFSETQRNKGNFPGRFSGRQFSNSRSEMNVSTLELGDSALYLCASSLHQGQVNSPLHFGNGTRLTVT.

V and J are TRBV10-3 and TRBJ2-2; 10 nucleotides align to TRBD1. This CDR3 has 15 residues. The germline V gene encodes CDR1 ENHRY and CDR2 SYGVKD. V was clipped by 1 base and J by 5 bases; unmatched bases: 1. The CDR3 nucleotides read TGTGCCATCAGTGAGTGGACAGGGGGGACCGGGGAGCTGTTTTTT. This sequence encodes CAISEWTGGTGELFF.

This rearrangement joins TRBV6-6 to TRBJ2-1; tentative D call: TRBD1 (5 bases). Germline CDR1 reads MNHNY; CDR2 reads SVGAGI (reference sequence). Trimming removed 10 bases from V and 7 bases from J, with 23 bases in between. This CDR3 has 15 residues. The CDR3 sequence: CATEPRQNPNNEQFF. The CDR3 DNA is TGTGCCACCGAGCCCAGACAGAACCCTAATAATGAGCAGTTCTTC.

This clone was seen a handful of times. The chain combines TRBV9 with TRBJ2-1; 9 bases are a match to TRBD2. This CDR3 has 15 amino acids. J was trimmed by 7 bases and V by 0 bases; bases with no gene match: 5. The germline gives CDR1 SGDLS, CDR2 YYNGEE. CDR3 amino acids: CASSVVSGSWNEQFF. CDR3 nucleotides: TGTGCCAGCAGCGTAGTTAGCGGGAGCTGGAATGAGCAGTTCTTC.

The CDR3 spells CASSPRRDRGRRTEAFF. The CDR3 DNA reads TGTGCCAGTAGTCCTCGCCGGGACAGGGGGCGCCGGACTGAAGCTTTCTTT. The chain links TRBV19 to TRBJ1-1; 12 nucleotides line up with TRBD1. The CDR3 contains 17 residues. The junction had 12 bases not matched to a gene; V was cut back by 5 bases and J by 5 bases. Germline V gene sequence: CDR1 LNHDA, CDR2 SQIVND (reference sequence). Combining the CDR3 with reference TRBV19 and TRBJ1-1 gives the whole variable domain DGGITQSPKYLFRKEGQNVTLSCEQNLNHDAMYWYRQDPGQGLRLIYYSQIVNDFQKGDIAEGYSVSREKKESFPLTVTSAQKNPTAFYLCASSPRRDRGRRTEAFFGQGTRLTVV.

This clone is a singleton in its sample. The chain recombines TRBV29-1 with TRBJ2-7; D might be TRBD1 (6 bases). The CDR3 has 12 amino acids. Germline values: CDR1 SQVTM, CDR2 ANQGSEA. Between the trimmed V and J ends, which lost 4 bases and 3 bases, there was a span of 10 bases. The CDR3: CSVATGNYEQYF. Here the CDR3 DNA reads TGCAGCGTTGCCACAGGGAACTACGAGCAGTACTTC.

V and J are TRBV13 and TRBJ2-2; D might be TRBD2 (5 bases). CDR3 length: 15 amino acids. Trimming took 6 bases from V and 4 from J, leaving 15 bases between them. From germline, CDR1 is PRHDT and CDR2 FYEKMQ (reference sequence). The CDR3 region has the DNA TGTGCCAGCAGACGAGGGTTGGATCCCACCGGGGAGCTGTTTTTT. Translating it yields CASRRGLDPTGELFF.

The rearrangement joins TRBV19 to TRBJ1-4, with D possibly being TRBD1 (6 bases). V was trimmed by 8 bases and J by 0 bases, leaving 13 bases between them. CDR1 and CDR2 (germline): LNHDA, SQIVND (reference sequence). The CDR3 loop spans 15 amino acids. The CDR3 reads CASGAPGATNEKLFF. CDR3 nucleotide sequence: TGTGCCAGTGGAGCCCCAGGGGCAACTAATGAAAAACTGTTTTTT.

V usage is TRBV2 and J usage is TRBJ2-5, with D possibly TRBD1 on 6 matching bases. CDR1 is SNHLY and CDR2 is FYNNEI in the germline V gene. Between the trimmed V and J ends, which lost 5 bases and 3 bases, there was a span of 19 bases. The CDR3 totals 16 residues. DNA for the CDR3: TGTGCCAGCAGTCCTCTACAGGGATTAGGGGAAGAGACCCAGTACTTC. Translating gives CASSPLQGLGEETQYF.

This rearrangement joins TRBV28 to TRBJ2-2; possible D gene TRBD2, 5 bases. The CDR3 has 15 residues. V lost 2 bases, J lost 6 bases, and 13 bases lay in between. Germline assignment: CDR1 MDHEN and CDR2 SYDVKM. CDR3: CASSLHGFGAGELFF. In nucleotides, the CDR3 is TGTGCCAGCAGTTTACACGGGTTCGGGGCCGGGGAGCTGTTTTTT.

CDR3 DNA sequence: TGTGCCTGGAAACCCCGTACGGGAAAGAGCCACTTT. Translation: CAWKPRTGKSHF. The chain joins TRBV30 to TRBJ1-6; D is ambiguous. CDR1 and CDR2 from the germline V gene are GTSNPN and SVGIG (reference sequence). Between the trimmed V and J ends, which lost 4 bases and 18 bases, there was a span of 19 bases. This CDR3 spans 12 amino acids.

The table lists this clone with a count of one. V and J are TRBV28 and TRBJ2-7; a weak D match, TRBD2 (7 bases). CDR3 length: 15 amino acids. Germline V gives CDR1 MDHEN, CDR2 SYDVKM. The V end lost 3 bases, the J end lost 3 bases, and 15 bases lay between the germline ends. CDR3 bases: TGTGCCAGCAGTTTGGGGGGGACACCTCACTACGAGCAGTACTTC. This gives the protein CASSLGGTPHYEQYF. The complete variable domain, with remaining parts taken from reference TRBV28 and TRBJ2-7, reads DVKVTQSSRYLVKRTGEKVFLECVQDMDHENMFWYRQDPGLGLRLIYFSYDVKMKEKGDIPEGYSVSREKKERFSLILESASTNQTSMYLCASSLGGTPHYEQYFGPGTRLTVT.

This clone is a singleton in its sample. Here the CDR3 DNA reads TGTGCCAGCAGTTACGCCGGGACTGGCTATGGCTACACCTTC. Translation gives CASSYAGTGYGYTF. V usage is TRBV6-2 or TRBV6-3 and J usage is TRBJ1-2; a possible D gene is TRBD1 (5 bases). Germline CDR1 MNHEY, CDR2 SVGEGT. V lost 2 bases and J lost 4, with 11 bases in between. The CDR3 covers 14 residues.

The chain uses TRBV5-4 and TRBJ2-2, with no clear D. This CDR3 has 14 residues. CDR1 is SGHNT, CDR2 YYREEE, per germline (reference sequence). V lost 3 bases to trimming and J lost 1 base, with 7 bases between them. The CDR3 nucleotides read TGTGCCAGCAGCTATCTAGTGAACACCGGGGAGCTGTTTTTT. Its protein is CASSYLVNTGELFF.

CDR3 in amino acids: CASADRGQSKNIQYF. CDR3 DNA sequence: TGCGCCAGCGCGGACAGGGGGCAATCCAAAAACATTCAGTACTTC. The chain couples TRBV10-2 to TRBJ2-4; the match to TRBD1 covers 11 bases. The CDR3 has 15 residues. V lost 8 bases to trimming and J lost 2 bases; unmatched junction nucleotides: 5. From germline, CDR1 is WSHSY and CDR2 SAAADI.

This sequence joins TRBV6-5 and TRBJ1-4; D is possibly TRBD1 (5 bases). V was cut by 6 bases and J by 0 bases, with 8 bases left in between. CDR1 MNHEY and CDR2 SVGAGI come from the germline V gene. The CDR3 covers 14 residues. CDR3 nucleotides: TGTGCCAGCAGAAGGGACTCAACTAATGAAAAACTGTTTTTT. This gives the protein CASRRDSTNEKLFF.

The chain has TRBV11-3 and TRBJ2-7, with 8 positions matching TRBD1. Germline CDR1 and CDR2: SGHNT and YENEEA. After removal of 5 bases from V and 2 bases from J, the junction contained 8 bases not matched to a gene. The CDR3 length is 15 residues. The CDR3 DNA follows: TGTGCCAGCAGCGGTCGACAGGGGAGTACCTACGAGCAGTACTTC. This sequence encodes CASSGRQGSTYEQYF.

The chain recombines TRBV7-2 with TRBJ1-2; unclear D gene. The V and J ends lost 5 bases and 7 bases respectively, with 17 bases between them. Germline V gene sequence: CDR1 SGHTA, CDR2 FQGNSA. The CDR3 loop spans 14 amino acids. CDR3 protein: CASSALSLGSGYTF. The CDR3 nucleotides read TGTGCCAGCAGCGCCCTATCGTTGGGCAGTGGCTACACCTTC.

The V call is TRBV7-9, the J call TRBJ2-3; TRBD1 matches at 9 bases. The CDR3 contains 14 residues. V lost 6 bases, J lost 4 bases, and 5 bases stayed unmatched. CDR1 and CDR2 from the germline V gene are SEHNR and FQNEAQ (reference sequence). CDR3 region: CASSPWTGADTQYF. The CDR3 DNA reads as TGTGCCAGCAGTCCGTGGACAGGGGCAGATACGCAGTATTTT. The full variable domain, with the rest looked up from reference TRBV7-9 and TRBJ2-3, is DTGVSQNPRHKITKRGQNVTFRCDPISEHNRLYWYRQTLGQGPEFLTYFQNEAQLEKSRLLSDRFSAERPKGSFSTLEIQRTEQGDSAMYLCASSPWTGADTQYFGPGTRLTVL.

The chain carries TRBV7-2 and TRBJ2-5; maybe TRBD1 (6 bases). Germline V lookup: CDR1 SGHTA, CDR2 FQGNSA. Trimming stripped 2 bases from V and 5 bases from J, with 12 bases between. The CDR3 contains 14 residues. CDR3 coding DNA: TGTGCCAGCAGCTTACACAGGGCTGCCGAGACCCAGTACTTC. This encodes CASSLHRAAETQYF. The variable domain in full, completed from reference TRBV7-2 and TRBJ2-5, reads GAGVSQSPSNKVTEKGKDVELRCDPISGHTALYWYRQSLGQGLEFLIYFQGNSAPDKSGLPSDRFSAERTGGSVSTLTIQRTQQEDSAVYLCASSLHRAAETQYFGPGTRLLVL.

V is TRBV5-4 and J is TRBJ2-3, with 13 bases identical to TRBD2. The CDR3 consists of 19 residues. Germline CDR1 reads SGHNT; CDR2 reads YYREEE (reference sequence). V trimming: 0 bases; J trimming: 3 bases; junction bases outside the gene matches: 10. The CDR3 nucleotides are TGTGCCAGCAGCTTGGGGGGAGTCACTAGCGGGAGGGCAACAGATACGCAGTATTTT. This codes for CASSLGGVTSGRATDTQYF.